These 21 T cell receptor beta chains came from one sample sequenced in a study of tumor-infiltrating lymphocytes in oesophageal squamous cell carcinoma. TCRdb reprocessed the PCR reads with MiXCR, giving one entry per CDR3 protein. The table includes some 16,000 distinct CDR3 sequences, around 41% detected once. The sequenced sample consisted of normal esophageal tissue next to the tumor. These receptors were collected from a female donor with esophageal squamous cell carcinoma.

V and J are TRBV7-2 and TRBJ2-7, with D possibly called TRBD1 or TRBD2 (7 bases each). The CDR3 sequence is 16 residues long. The germline V gene has CDR1 SGHTA and CDR2 FQGNSA. V lost 6 bases and J lost 1, with 19 bases in between. The CDR3 region has the DNA TGTGCCAGCAGTTTCAGGGGGGGCGGTGGGTCCTACGAGCAGTACTTC. Encoded protein: CASSFRGGGGSYEQYF.

As concerns this clonotype: The final CDR3 position lacks the conserved phenylalanine or tryptophan, pointing to a likely read error. The CDR3 nucleotides are TGTGCCAGCAGCACGGAACTATACAATGAGCAGTACTCC. Its translation: CASSTELYNEQYS. The rearrangement uses TRBV11-2 and TRBJ2-5; no clear D. Trimming removed 5 bases at V and 11 bases at J, with 18 bases between. The CDR3 length is 13 residues. Germline V gene data show CDR1 as SGHAT and CDR2 as FQNNGV.

The rearrangement joins TRBV28 to TRBJ2-1; 7 bases line up with TRBD1. CDR3 length equals 15 residues. V was clipped by 1 base and J by 7 bases; unmatched bases: 7. CDR1 and CDR2 (germline): MDHEN, SYDVKM. In DNA form, the CDR3 reads TGTGCCAGCAGTTTATCGGCAGGGGGTTGGAATGAGCAGTTCTTC. Protein sequence: CASSLSAGGWNEQFF.

The gene calls are TRBV3-1 and TRBJ1-1; 8 nucleotides match TRBD1. The J call is uncertain, as TRBJ2-3 better fits the DNA end. This CDR3 is built from 13 residues. Germline V gene sequence: CDR1 LGHDT, CDR2 YNNKEL (reference sequence). The CDR3 loop is CASSPQGVDTQYF. Here the CDR3 DNA reads TGTGCCAGCAGCCCACAGGGGGTAGATACGCAGTATTTT.

This clonotype was picked up many times. The gene calls are TRBV4-1 and TRBJ2-7; 10 bases map to TRBD2. V shed 4 bases, J shed 4 bases, and the junction held 4 bases outside the gene matches. The germline gives CDR1 MGHRA, CDR2 YSYEKL. The CDR3 spans 14 residues. CDR3 DNA sequence: TGCGCCAGCAGCCCTAGCGGGAGAAGGTACGAGCAGTACTTC. Translated: CASSPSGRRYEQYF.

Many counts were recorded for this clonotype. The chain has TRBV5-8 and TRBJ1-4, with D hard to call. CDR1 and CDR2 (germline): SGHTS, YDEGEE. Deletions cut 4 bases from V and 8 bases from J, with 18 bases between. The CDR3 has 15 amino acids. CDR3 residues: CASSPGRLTREKLFF. The CDR3, as DNA: TGTGCCAGCAGCCCCGGACGCCTCACAAGGGAAAAACTGTTTTTT.

There are a few counts of this clonotype. This chain uses TRBV7-3 with TRBJ2-3, with 9 positions matching TRBD2. CDR3 length: 14 residues. The V gene's germline CDR1 is SGHTA and CDR2 FQGTGA. Trimming removed 5 bases from V and 4 bases from J; junction bases left unmatched: 4. The CDR3 loop reads CASSGSGSADTQYF. In nucleotides, the CDR3 is TGTGCCAGCAGCGGTAGCGGGAGTGCAGATACGCAGTATTTT.

This clonotype was seen only a few times. V is TRBV12-5 and J is TRBJ2-5, with 9 nucleotides matching TRBD2. Trimming removed 3 bases from V and 0 bases from J; junction bases left unmatched: 2. This CDR3 is built from 15 residues. Germline loops: CDR1 LGHNT, CDR2 FRNRAP. The DNA for the CDR3 is TGTGCTAGTGGTTTCGGACTAGCGTACCAAGAGACCCAGTACTTC. It encodes CASGFGLAYQETQYF.

This clonotype was recorded many times. The CDR3 region has the DNA TGTGCCAGCAGCTTGAGGGCCGAAAAACTGTTTTTT. Amino acids: CASSLRAEKLFF. This chain connects TRBV5-6 to TRBJ1-4; no clear D. The V gene's germline CDR1 is SGHDT and CDR2 YYEEEE. Trimming left V 1 base short and J 8 bases short, with 6 bases between. CDR3 length: 12 residues.

Comments on this clonotype: This CDR3 is missing its conserved last phenylalanine or tryptophan, likely due to a read error. The limits of the CDR3 on the DNA are not certain, so only TCRdb's listed CDR3 is given. This rearrangement joins TRBV28 to TRBJ2-3; the D call of TRBD1 is as the table states it, not checked on the DNA. Termini included, the CDR3 measures 12 amino acids. Germline V gives CDR1 MDHEN, CDR2 SYDVKM. CDR3 residues: CASKRGGAFFGQ.

This clonotype rates as medium-sized. V is TRBV6-1 and J is TRBJ2-3; D remains unclear. Germline values: CDR1 MNHNS, CDR2 SASEGT. Deletions cut 6 bases from V and 6 bases from J, with 4 bases between. This CDR3 has 10 residues. The CDR3 spells CASRGDTQYF. The CDR3 DNA is TGTGCCAGCAGGGGGGATACGCAGTATTTT.

The V call is TRBV7-3, the J call TRBJ2-5; either TRBD1 or TRBD2 may supply D (6 bases each). The end of the DNA aligns better with TRBJ2-1, so the J call may be wrong. CDR1 and CDR2 from the germline V gene are SGHTA and FQGTGA. This CDR3 contains 17 residues. The chain's CDR3 is CASSFLLGRSLGGEQFF. The DNA of the CDR3 is TGTGCCAGCAGCTTTTTACTCGGCCGCTCATTGGGGGGCGAGCAGTTCTTC.

V and J are TRBV12-3 or TRBV12-4 and TRBJ2-3, with D uncertain. The length of the CDR3 is 15 residues. The V end was cut by 6 bases, the J end by 3 bases, with 16 bases between. The CDR3 DNA follows: TGTGCCAGCAGCTACCAGCCTAAAAAAACAGATACGCAGTATTTT. Its protein product is CASSYQPKKTDTQYF.

The chain has TRBV6-2 or TRBV6-3 and TRBJ2-5; 12 bases fit TRBD2. Unmatched junction bases numbered 11, after V lost 4 bases and J lost 5 bases. CDR1 and CDR2 from the germline V gene are MNHEY and SVGEGT. CDR3 length: 17 amino acids. CDR3 DNA sequence: TGTGCCAGCAGTTCCATAACTAGCGGGAGGAGCCCGGAGACCCAGTACTTC. Encoded protein: CASSSITSGRSPETQYF.

This CDR3 is CASTLSQASGVSDTQYF. DNA of the CDR3: TGTGCCAGCACCCTCTCTCAGGCTAGCGGCGTTTCAGATACGCAGTATTTT. The V gene is TRBV7-6, the J gene TRBJ2-3; 7 bases match TRBD2. CDR1 SGHVS and CDR2 FNYEAQ come from the germline V gene. The length of the CDR3 is 17 residues. V was pared by 7 bases and J by 4 bases, with 17 bases of the junction left unmatched.

This rearrangement joins TRBV12-3 or TRBV12-4 to TRBJ2-3; 14 nucleotides agree with TRBD2. Trimming took 5 bases from V and 7 from J; bases not matched to a gene: 5. This CDR3 region has 15 residues. The CDR3 DNA reads TGTGCCAGCAGTCAGACTAGCGGGGGGGCTAATACGCAGTATTTT. Translating it yields CASSQTSGGANTQYF.

The chain joins TRBV7-2 to TRBJ2-5; 10 bases map to TRBD1. The J call may be mistaken, given a closer DNA end match to TRBJ2-7. From germline, CDR1 is SGHTA and CDR2 FQGNSA. There are 14 residues in the CDR3. This CDR3 is CASRRTGGVYEQYF. The CDR3 bases are TGTGCCAGCAGACGGACAGGGGGGGTCTACGAGCAGTACTTC.

This clonotype was counted ten times or more. Since a much larger clone is just one base distant, this may be a read error. The chain joins TRBV10-3 to TRBJ2-5; perhaps TRBD1 as D (6 bases). Trimming took 0 bases from V and 3 from J, leaving 14 bases between them. The CDR3 extends over 16 amino acids. The germline CDR1 and CDR2 sequences are ENHRY and SYGVKD. CDR3 in amino acids: CAISESGAGDEETQYF. CDR3 sequence (DNA): TGTGCCATCAGTGAGTCAGGAGCAGGGGATGAAGAGACCCAGTACTTC.

This clonotype was observed at least ten times. This clone may be a read error of a much larger clone one base away. The V and J genes are TRBV11-2 and TRBJ2-1; possible D gene TRBD1, 5 bases. The DNA end favors TRBJ2-7, so the J call may be wrong. Germline V gives CDR1 SGHAT, CDR2 FQNNGV. The CDR3 loop spans 15 amino acids. CDR3 protein: CASSLGANRNNEQYF. CDR3 DNA: TGTGCCAGCAGCTTAGGGGCCAACAGGAACAATGAGCAGTACTTC.

This clonotype has at least ten counts. J is TRBJ1-1 and V is TRBV28, with D maybe TRBD1 (6 bases). Germline loops: CDR1 MDHEN, CDR2 SYDVKM. V gave up 2 bases and J gave up 4 bases, with 8 bases separating them. The CDR3 is 13 amino acids. The DNA of the CDR3 is TGTGCCAGCAGTTTACAGGGGCGCACTGAAGCTTTCTTT. Translation: CASSLQGRTEAFF.

Remarks on this clonotype: No conserved phenylalanine or tryptophan is present at the end of the CDR3, so a read error is the likely explanation. It is unclear where the CDR3 begins or ends on the DNA, so no DNA is shown, and the CDR3 is as TCRdb lists it. V is TRBV7-2 and J is TRBJ2-6; TRBD2, as called in the table, went unchecked against the DNA. The CDR3 has 18 amino acids, counting both end residues. Looked up from germline, CDR1 is SGHTA and CDR2 is FQGNSA. CDR3 amino acids: CASSLLGHGGYNEQFFGP.